This T cell receptor (beta chain) was documented in a study of shared clonotypes between healthy human individuals (dated by TCRdb to about 2020). Looking at the study overall: A few men and a couple of women, aged 18 to 49 years, made up the cohort. Between about 0.8 and 8.9 billion PBMCs per donor were obtained by leukapheresis. Blood TCR repertoires of about 5 healthy adults were deeply sequenced to estimate repertoire size and the extent of clonotype sharing between individuals. To increase sequencing depth and limit assay-specific biases, different laboratories used diverse techniques to prepare libraries and sequence TCR repertoires. For each donor, CD4 naive and CD4 memory were each run on three plates, CD8 naive on two plates, and CD8 memory on one plate.

Donors were healthy HIV-negative adults with no recently reported acute infections or vaccinations. Every donor was a Caucasian adult living in Nashville, Tennessee, USA. Magnetic negative selection was used to enrich CD4+ T cells, after which naive cells were positively selected on CD45RA and the negative fraction became the memory subset. Blood was obtained by leukapheresis, after which PBMCs were separated by Ficoll-Histopaque density gradient centrifugation and cryopreserved in liquid nitrogen vapor phase. Analytical flow cytometry was used to check the purity and quantity of each magnetically sorted T cell population. Genomic DNA was isolated from each sorted fraction and quantified by UV absorbance on a Nanodrop 2000c. With respect to this clone: Its target antigen remains unknown. Base qualities are not at hand, and no much larger clone is one base apart.

The paper as a whole reports these results and caveats: The genetic and exposure-history diversity represented was limited by the small number of donors. Sampling was restricted to blood, and TCR repertoires in tissue are likely to differ from TCR repertoires in blood. Compared with non-shared clonotypes, the clonotypes found in all four sorted-subset donors had higher generation probabilities. Larger estimated clonotype richness was generally found for naive subsets than for memory subsets. Even with the large sequencing depth, rarefaction of the sorted-subset datasets indicated that sequencing was incomplete. Pairwise subsampling indicated that sequencing depth was expected to affect the degree of clonotype sharing among donors. Sharing across a handful of donors was observed for approximately 5% of naive CD4, under 4% of naive CD8, 2% to 2.5% of memory CD4, and about 0.4% of memory CD8 clonotypes.

Using the deep immunoSEQ assay, TCR CDR3 regions were amplified from genomic DNA by multiplex PCR. Genomic DNA extracted from each cell subset was distributed evenly over all wells of several immunoSEQ 96-well plates, and each plate served as one replicate. For sorted subsets, 150 to 250 ng of genomic DNA, equivalent to tens of thousands of T cell genomes, went into each replicate PCR. Purified libraries were measured with a Qubit 3.0 fluorometer, size-checked on a Bioanalyzer 2100, and measured again with the KAPA Library Quantification kit. A separate single-read 150-cycle Illumina NextSeq 550 flow cell was used to sequence each immunoSEQ 96-well plate. In the source study's methods: Because the immunoSEQ output included only junctional sequences and no quality scores, the filtering could not be the same as the filtering used for full-length reads. Sequences were annotated with PyIR, a Python wrapper for IgBLAST v1.9, and V/J genes and CDR3 were assigned using IMGT germline references. Any read was removed if the V/J assignment was weak (E-value above 1e-6), the CDR3 was missing, or the read contained stop codons, out-of-frame junctions, or ambiguous translated residues. V3J clonotypes were defined by identical inferred V gene, J gene, and CDR3 amino acid sequence. To compute the percentage overlap between repertoires, the number of shared unique clonotypes was divided by the size of the smaller repertoire. Richness of each repertoire was evaluated using RTK rarefaction, the Chao1 estimator, and Recon v2.1 estimates of unobserved clonotypes. OLGA was used to compute generation probabilities for all TCRbeta clonotypes that the gDNA method yielded from a few donors. The immuneACCESS repertoire file appears here via TCRdb, limited to in-frame rearrangements. These files lack a portion of the clones; in checked studies, under half of the deficit traces to unresolved V genes, and the cause of the others is not known. V, J and clone size are those of that table, while D and trimming were read from the DNA. Within this sample are fewer than 3 million clones, with about 90% of them counted one time only. The top ten clonotypes cover 0.37% of the sample.

Sequencing used naive CD4+ T cells from PBMCs. The cell subset or site label corresponds to: CD45RA+ positively selected. The clonotype was recovered from a man between 18 and 35 years old in good health. Some clones in this sample may be carry-over from other donors' samples.

The DNA reads TGTGCCAGCAGCTTAACAAGCGGGACCTCAGATACGCAGTATTTT. This sequence encodes CASSLTSGTSDTQYF. The chain was built from TRBV7-2 and TRBJ2-3; TRBD2 aligns with 7 central bases. The CDR3 runs 15 residues from the cysteine to the phenylalanine. Only CDR3 DNA is held: 45 bases, read in frame from base 1. For this chain, trimming is 2 bases at the V end and 4 bases at the J end, and the number of junction bases without a gene match is 6. Looking up the germline V gene yields CDR1 SGHTA and CDR2 FQGNSA.